These 8 T cell receptor beta chains originate from one sample sequenced in a study of cytomegalovirus exposure and HLA in healthy donors (dated by TCRdb to 2017 to 2019). Library creation used the immunoSEQ multiplex PCR assay. The multiplex PCR relied on a mix of 60 forward primers for TCR Vbeta segments and 13 reverse primers for TCR Jbeta segments. TCRdb limited this immuneACCESS table to in-frame rearrangements with V and J called. A share of clones is missing; checked studies link under half to unresolved V genes, and the rest is unexplained. Present in this sample are 90,000 to 150,000 clones, about 73% of which were seen just once. The ten largest clones take up 4% to 5% of the sample. Sequenced: PBMCs. Receptors were obtained from a woman in her thirties or forties in good health and CMV-seronegative.

CDR3 loop: CSVEDKQGYYGYTF. CDR3 bases: TGCAGCGTTGAAGATAAGCAGGGTTACTATGGCTACACCTTC. The V and J genes are TRBV29-1 and TRBJ1-2, with a possible D match to TRBD1 (5 bases). V lost 0 bases and J 3 bases, leaving 11 bases between the germline ends. The CDR3 sequence is 14 residues long. CDR1 and CDR2 from the germline V gene are SQVTM and ANQGSEA. The entire variable domain, with the rest obtained from reference TRBV29-1 and TRBJ1-2, is as follows: SAVISQKPSRDICQRGTSLTIQCQVDSQVTMMFWYRQQPGQSLTLIATANQGSEATYESGFVIDKFPISRPNLTFSTLTVSNMSPEDSSIYLCSVEDKQGYYGYTFGSGTRLTVV.

This clone was counted ten times or more. The chain is built from TRBV4-3 and TRBJ1-4, with 7 positions matching TRBD1. The germline gives CDR1 LGHNA, CDR2 YSLEER. V shed 1 base, J shed 8 bases, and the junction held 7 bases outside the gene matches. This CDR3 contains 15 residues. This CDR3 is CASSQGGSDREKLFF. The CDR3 DNA reads TGCGCCAGCAGCCAAGGCGGCTCGGACAGGGAAAAACTGTTTTTT.

This clone turned up a few times. The chain is built from TRBV18 and TRBJ2-2; 7 nucleotides align to TRBD2. Germline assignment: CDR1 KGHSH and CDR2 LQKENI. The CDR3 covers 15 residues. V gave up 3 bases and J gave up 2 bases; unmatched junction bases: 3. CDR3 amino acids: CASSPGTTNTGELFF. The CDR3 nucleotides read TGTGCCAGCTCACCCGGGACTACCAACACCGGGGAGCTGTTTTTT.

The chain has TRBV30 and TRBJ2-1; 12 bases agree with TRBD2. In germline, CDR1 is GTSNPN, CDR2 SVGIG (reference sequence). The CDR3 loop spans 16 amino acids. Trimming took 5 bases from V and 8 from J; bases not matched to a gene: 13. CDR3 bases: TGTGCCTGGGCCAGCGGTCTAGCGGGGGGGTGGGATGAGCAGTTCTTC. It specifies CAWASGLAGGWDEQFF.

The CDR3 coding sequence is TGTGCCAGCAGCTTAGGGCAGCGGACGGGGGAGCAGTACTTC. Translated, it gives CASSLGQRTGEQYF. V usage is TRBV11-3 and J usage is TRBJ2-7, with a tentative D call TRBD2 (5 bases). The CDR3 runs 14 residues. Trimming removed 1 base from V and 7 bases from J, with 14 bases in between. Looked up from germline, CDR1 is SGHNT and CDR2 is YENEEA.

This clone was counted only a few times. The chain combines TRBV6-1 with TRBJ1-2, with 7 nucleotides matching TRBD1. The CDR3 extends over 13 amino acids. Germline values: CDR1 MNHNS, CDR2 SASEGT. With V trimmed by 6 bases and J by 8 bases, 9 bases remained unmatched. The chain's CDR3 is CASSQQGRGGYTF. The CDR3 DNA is TGTGCCAGCAGCCAACAGGGGCGAGGGGGCTACACCTTC.

The chain joins TRBV11-2 to TRBJ1-1; possibly TRBD1 for D (5 bases). The CDR3 totals 12 residues. V was clipped by 3 bases and J by 7 bases, with 9 bases between them. Germline V gene lookup returns CDR1 SGHAT and CDR2 FQNNGV. The CDR3 spells CASSLGLGEAFF. The CDR3, as DNA: TGTGCCAGCAGCTTGGGGCTTGGTGAAGCTTTCTTT.

This chain links TRBV5-1 with TRBJ2-1; TRBD1 might be the D (6 bases). The CDR3 spans 14 residues. The germline CDR1 and CDR2 sequences are SGHRS and YFSETQ. V dropped 5 bases and J dropped 7 bases, with 16 bases sitting between them. CDR3 amino acids: CASRGLGAANEQFF. DNA for the CDR3: TGCGCCAGCAGAGGTCTGGGGGCGGCAAATGAGCAGTTCTTC.